This T cell receptor (beta chain) was recovered during a study of cytomegalovirus exposure and HLA in healthy donors. Study-level results: Productive rates of about 90% or about 30% were seen for most TCR beta V segments in an earlier analysis. In a later analysis, DRB1 alleles had the most associated TCRs; HLA-C alleles the fewest. When analyzed later, a missense DCLRE1C variant was found to be linked to TCR beta V- and J-gene trimming.

With regard to this clone: Its antigen remains unidentified.

The ends were cut back, 5 bases at V and 4 bases at J, with 4 bases in the middle. The CDR3 sequence is 11 residues long. The germline CDR1 and CDR2 sequences are SGHVS and FNYEAQ. Primers included in the PCR were 60 Vbeta and 13 Jbeta primers. Sequencing was performed with immunoSEQ multiplex PCR; in TCRdb, only in-frame clones are kept and a portion is missing. Of some 180,000 clones in the sample, roughly 78% are singletons; the top ten hold about 1.9%. V gene TRBV7-6 combines with J gene TRBJ2-3, with D hard to call. The receptor was derived from a woman in her twenties or thirties in good health and CMV-seronegative. Input material: PBMCs. In DNA form, the CDR3 reads TGTGCCAGCAGCGTCTCAGATACGCAGTATTTT. Translating it yields CASSVSDTQYF. Full variable domain (missing parts from reference TRBV7-6 and TRBJ2-3): GAGVSQSPRYKVTKRGQDVALRCDPISGHVSLYWYRQALGQGPEFLTYFNYEAQQDKSGLPNDRFSAERPEGSISTLTIQRTEQRDSAMYRCASSVSDTQYFGPGTRLTVL.